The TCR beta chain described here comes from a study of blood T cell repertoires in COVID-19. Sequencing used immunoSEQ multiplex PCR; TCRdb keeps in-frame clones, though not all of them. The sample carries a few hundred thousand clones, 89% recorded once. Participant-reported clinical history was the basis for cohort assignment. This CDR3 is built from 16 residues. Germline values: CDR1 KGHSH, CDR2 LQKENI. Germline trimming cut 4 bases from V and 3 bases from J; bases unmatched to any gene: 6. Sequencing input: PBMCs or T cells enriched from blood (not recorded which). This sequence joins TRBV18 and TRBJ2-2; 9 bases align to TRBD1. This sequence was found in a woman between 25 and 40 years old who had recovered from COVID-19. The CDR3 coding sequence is TGTGCCAGCTCACAGAGCTGGACAGGGGACACCGGGGAGCTGTTTTTT. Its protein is CASSQSWTGDTGELFF.